These T cell receptor beta chains were read from a single sample in a study of a mutant IDH1 vaccine in newly diagnosed glioma. Their antigens are not known. Measured with immunoSEQ multiplex PCR; TCRdb has only the in-frame clones, and not every one. The sample carries roughly 68,000 clones, 60% to 75% recorded once. Sample: PBMCs, taken from a glioma patient whose treatment included an IDH1 peptide vaccine. The receptors were gathered from a man aged 50 to 59 with glioma. CDR3s include the opening cysteine and the closing phenylalanine or tryptophan. D genes are given only for firm matches. Size is stated for part of the rows, as once, few or many counts, or as a class when the clone is expanded.

J gene,CDR3 length,V gene,D gene,clone size,CDR3 DNA,CDR3 protein
TRBJ2-1,13,TRBV30,.,.,TGTGCCTGGAGTTCAGGAGATATAAATGAGCAGTTCTTC,CAWSSGDINEQFF
TRBJ1-2,12,TRBV4-1,.,.,TGCGCCAGCAGCCAAGAGGGGTTGGGCTACACCTTC,CASSQEGLGYTF
TRBJ2-2,13,TRBV5-4,.,few,TGTGCCAGCAGAAAAACAGTCACCGGGGAGCTGTTTTTT,CASRKTVTGELFF
TRBJ1-4,15,TRBV19,.,few,TGTGCCAGTAGTATCCGAGGAGGCACTAATGAAAAACTGTTTTTT,CASSIRGGTNEKLFF
TRBJ1-2,13,TRBV27,TRBD1,.,TGTGCCAGCAGTATCGACAGGGGTTATGGCTACACCTTC,CASSIDRGYGYTF
TRBJ1-1,12,TRBV4-1,TRBD1,.,TGCGCCAGCTCCGCAGGGGGCCCAGAAGCTTTCTTT,CASSAGGPEAFF
TRBJ1-6,15,TRBV6-6,.,.,TGTGCCAGCAGTTACTCCCAAAACGCGGGATCACCCCTCCACTTT,CASSYSQNAGSPLHF
TRBJ1-5,15,TRBV2,.,.,TGTGCCAGCAGGGGGGTCGAGGGGATAAATCAGCCCCAGCATTTT,CASRGVEGINQPQHF
TRBJ1-5,12,TRBV18,.,.,TGTGCCAGCTCACCAGGTGGGCAGCCCCAGCATTTT,CASSPGGQPQHF
TRBJ2-7,14,TRBV7-6,TRBD2,.,TGTGCCAGCAGCTTGGGGGGGACTCCCCTCGAGCAGTACTTC,CASSLGGTPLEQYF
TRBJ2-2,15,TRBV18,.,.,TGTGCCAGCTCACCCGAGACGGCTGGTACCGGGGAGCTGTTTTTT,CASSPETAGTGELFF
TRBJ1-1,14,TRBV7-2,.,.,TGTGCCAGCAGGGACGGTATATCCTCCCTAGAAGCTTTCTTT,CASRDGISSLEAFF
TRBJ1-1,13,TRBV19,.,.,TGTGCCAGTTATCAAACAGGGCGGACTGAAGCTTTCTTT,CASYQTGRTEAFF
TRBJ1-1,15,TRBV10-2,TRBD1,.,TGCGCCAGCAGCGACAGGGTGAGGATGAACACTGAAGCTTTCTTT,CASSDRVRMNTEAFF
TRBJ2-7,14,TRBV30,.,once,TGTGCCTGCCCGAAGAGGGACAACTCCTACGAGCAGTACTTC,CACPKRDNSYEQYF
TRBJ1-1,14,TRBV19,.,.,TGTGCCAGTAGTACGTCCGGGGGATACACTGAAGCTTTCTTT,CASSTSGGYTEAFF
TRBJ1-1,12,TRBV30,.,.,TGTGCCTGCAATTCCATGGGCAGCGAAGCTTTCTTT,CACNSMGSEAFF
TRBJ1-1,14,TRBV7-3,.,.,TGTGCCAGCAGCCCCATCGGGGGGAACACTGAAGCTTTCTTT,CASSPIGGNTEAFF